Here is one T cell receptor (beta chain) with its context. A read error may account for a junction end that differs from germline. Other DNA sequences in the same sample also yield this CDR3. Treatment reported: randomized to nivolumab then ipilimumab (arm A) or the reverse (arm B). This sample was included in a study of sequential checkpoint blockade in melanoma. At the level of the study: Randomization was 1:1 between first-line nivolumab→ipilimumab and ipilimumab→nivolumab.

The protocol was immunoSEQ multiplex PCR, while the TCRdb copy is restricted to in-frame clones and leaves out a portion. This sample carries about 5,100 clones, around three quarters of them seen once, and the ten largest clones take approximately 54%. This clonotype was sampled from a human patient with melanoma. Some clones in this sample may be carry-over from other donors' samples. The sample was CD8+ T cells sorted from blood (inferred from file names), taken from a patient given nivolumab and ipilimumab in sequence.

As DNA, the CDR3 is TGTGCCAGCAGCTCCCGGGACAGGGCGGGCACCTATAATTCCCCCCTCCACTTT. It is translated as CASSSRDRAGTYNSPLHF. The J gene is TRBJ1-6, the V gene TRBV7-2, with 9 bases aligning to TRBD1. Germline-derived CDR1 and CDR2 are SGHTA and FQGNSA. CDR3 length equals 18 residues.